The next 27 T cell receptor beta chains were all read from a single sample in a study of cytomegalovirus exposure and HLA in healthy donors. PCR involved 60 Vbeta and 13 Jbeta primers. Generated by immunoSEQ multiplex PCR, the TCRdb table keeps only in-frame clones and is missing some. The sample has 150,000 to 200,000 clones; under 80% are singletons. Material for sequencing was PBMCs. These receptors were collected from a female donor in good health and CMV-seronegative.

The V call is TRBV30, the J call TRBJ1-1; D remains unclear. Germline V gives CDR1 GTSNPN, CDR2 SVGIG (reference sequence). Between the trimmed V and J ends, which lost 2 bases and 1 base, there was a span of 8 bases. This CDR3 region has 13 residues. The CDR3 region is CAWSLYSNTEAFF. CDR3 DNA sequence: TGTGCCTGGAGTCTATATTCGAACACTGAAGCTTTCTTT.

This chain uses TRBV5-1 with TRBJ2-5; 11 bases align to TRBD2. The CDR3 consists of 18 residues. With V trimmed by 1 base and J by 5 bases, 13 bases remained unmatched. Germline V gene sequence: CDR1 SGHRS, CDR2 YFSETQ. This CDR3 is CASSLPQSSGGARETQYF. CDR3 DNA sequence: TGCGCCAGCAGCTTGCCCCAGAGTAGCGGGGGGGCAAGGGAGACCCAGTACTTC.

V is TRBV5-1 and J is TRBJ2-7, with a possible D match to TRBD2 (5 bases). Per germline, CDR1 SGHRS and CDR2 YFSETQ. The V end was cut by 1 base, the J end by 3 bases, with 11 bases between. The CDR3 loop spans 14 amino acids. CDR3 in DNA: TGCGCCAGCAGCTTGTGGGAGAAAAACTACGAGCAGTACTTC. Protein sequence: CASSLWEKNYEQYF.

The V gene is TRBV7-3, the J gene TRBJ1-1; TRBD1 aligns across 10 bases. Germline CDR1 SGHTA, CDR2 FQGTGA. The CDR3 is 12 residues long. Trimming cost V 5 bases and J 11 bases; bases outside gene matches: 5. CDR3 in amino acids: CASSAGQGRAFF. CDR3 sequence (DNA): TGTGCCAGCAGCGCGGGACAGGGGAGGGCTTTCTTT.

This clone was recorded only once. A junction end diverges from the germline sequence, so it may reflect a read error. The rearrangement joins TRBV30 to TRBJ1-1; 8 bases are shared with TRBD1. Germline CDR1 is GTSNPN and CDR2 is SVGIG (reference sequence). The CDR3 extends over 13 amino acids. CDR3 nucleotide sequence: TGTGCCGGGAGGGACAGGACGAACACTGAAGCTTTCTTT. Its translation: CAGRDRTNTEAFF.

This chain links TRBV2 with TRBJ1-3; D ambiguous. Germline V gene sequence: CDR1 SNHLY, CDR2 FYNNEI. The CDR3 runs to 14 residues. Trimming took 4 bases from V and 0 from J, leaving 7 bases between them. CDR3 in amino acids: CASSAILSGNTIYF. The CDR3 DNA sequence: TGTGCCAGCAGTGCTATACTCTCTGGAAACACCATATATTTT.

CDR3 DNA sequence: TGTGCCAGCAGTTACTGGGGGACTAGTCGAAATGAGCAGTTCTTC. This sequence encodes CASSYWGTSRNEQFF. The chain links TRBV6-5 to TRBJ2-1; TRBD2 matches 8 bases. V dropped 1 base and J dropped 7; count of bases not matched to a gene: 6. This CDR3 spans 15 amino acids. The germline CDR1 and CDR2 sequences are MNHEY and SVGAGI.

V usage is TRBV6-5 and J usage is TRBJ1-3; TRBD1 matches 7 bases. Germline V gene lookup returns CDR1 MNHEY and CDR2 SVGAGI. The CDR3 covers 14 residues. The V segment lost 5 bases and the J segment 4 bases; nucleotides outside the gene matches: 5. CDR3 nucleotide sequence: TGTGCCAGCAGTAGACAGGGAAAGGGAAACACCATATATTTT. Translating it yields CASSRQGKGNTIYF.

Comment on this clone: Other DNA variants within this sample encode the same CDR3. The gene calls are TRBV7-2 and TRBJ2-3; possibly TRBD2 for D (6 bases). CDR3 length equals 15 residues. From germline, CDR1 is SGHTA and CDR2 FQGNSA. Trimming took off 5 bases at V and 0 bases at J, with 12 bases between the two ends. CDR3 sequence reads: CASSVSGTSTDTQYF. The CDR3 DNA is TGTGCCAGCAGCGTTAGCGGCACTAGCACAGATACGCAGTATTTT.

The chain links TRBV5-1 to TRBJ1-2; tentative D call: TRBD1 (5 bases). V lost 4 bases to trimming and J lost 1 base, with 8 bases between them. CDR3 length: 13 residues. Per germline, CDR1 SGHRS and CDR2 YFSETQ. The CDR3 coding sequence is TGCGCCAGCAGCCCGGACATTAACTATGGCTACACCTTC. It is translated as CASSPDINYGYTF. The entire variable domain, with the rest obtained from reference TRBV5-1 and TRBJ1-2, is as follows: KAGVTQTPRYLIKTRGQQVTLSCSPISGHRSVSWYQQTPGQGLQFLFEYFSETQRNKGNFPGRFSGRQFSNSRSEMNVSTLELGDSALYLCASSPDINYGYTFGSGTRLTVV.

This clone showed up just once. The CDR3, as DNA: TGTGCCAGCAGTTACGACATCCGAAGGGGCACTGAAGCTTTCTTT. This codes for CASSYDIRRGTEAFF. V and J are TRBV6-5 and TRBJ1-1; D is possibly TRBD1 (5 bases). The CDR3 is 15 amino acids. CDR1 and CDR2 from the germline V gene are MNHEY and SVGAGI. Trimming removed 2 bases at V and 4 bases at J, with 14 bases between.

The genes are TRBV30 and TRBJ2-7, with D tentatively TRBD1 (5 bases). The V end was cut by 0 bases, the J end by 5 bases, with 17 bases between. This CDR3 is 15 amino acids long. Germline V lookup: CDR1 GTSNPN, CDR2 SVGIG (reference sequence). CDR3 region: CAWSVLFPGMNEQYF. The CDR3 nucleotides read TGTGCCTGGAGTGTACTTTTTCCAGGGATGAACGAGCAGTACTTC.

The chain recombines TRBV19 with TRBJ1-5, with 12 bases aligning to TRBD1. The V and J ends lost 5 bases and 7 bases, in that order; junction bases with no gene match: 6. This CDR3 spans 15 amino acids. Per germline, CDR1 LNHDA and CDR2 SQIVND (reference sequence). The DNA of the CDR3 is TGTGCCAGTAGTCAAGGGACAGGGGGCTGGCAGCCCCAGCATTTT. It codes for CASSQGTGGWQPQHF. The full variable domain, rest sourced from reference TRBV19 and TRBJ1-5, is DGGITQSPKYLFRKEGQNVTLSCEQNLNHDAMYWYRQDPGQGLRLIYYSQIVNDFQKGDIAEGYSVSREKKESFPLTVTSAQKNPTAFYLCASSQGTGGWQPQHFGDGTRLSIL.

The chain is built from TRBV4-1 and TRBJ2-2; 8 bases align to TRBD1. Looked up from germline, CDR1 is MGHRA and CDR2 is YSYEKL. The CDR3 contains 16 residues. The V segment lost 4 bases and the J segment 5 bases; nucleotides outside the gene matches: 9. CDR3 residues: CASSPVDRAETGELFF. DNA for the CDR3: TGCGCCAGCAGCCCGGTGGACAGGGCAGAGACCGGGGAGCTGTTTTTT.

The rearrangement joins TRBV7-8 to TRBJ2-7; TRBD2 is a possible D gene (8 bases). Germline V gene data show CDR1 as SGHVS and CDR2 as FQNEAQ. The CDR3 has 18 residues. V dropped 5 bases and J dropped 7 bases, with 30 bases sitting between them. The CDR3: CASSTSGGSLLAGPEQYF. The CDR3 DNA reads TGTGCCAGCAGCACCTCAGGGGGGTCGCTGCTAGCGGGTCCGGAGCAGTACTTC. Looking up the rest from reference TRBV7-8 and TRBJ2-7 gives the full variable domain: GAGVSQSPRYKVAKRGQDVALRCDPISGHVSLFWYQQALGQGPEFLTYFQNEAQLDKSGLPSDRFFAERPEGSVSTLKIQRTQQEDSAVYLCASSTSGGSLLAGPEQYFGPGTRLTVT.

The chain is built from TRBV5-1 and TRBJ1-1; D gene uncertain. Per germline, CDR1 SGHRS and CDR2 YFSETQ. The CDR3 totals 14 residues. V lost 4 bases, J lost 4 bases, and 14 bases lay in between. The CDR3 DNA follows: TGCGCCAGCAGCCCAAGAGGGCTGGGCACTGAAGCTTTCTTT. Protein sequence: CASSPRGLGTEAFF.

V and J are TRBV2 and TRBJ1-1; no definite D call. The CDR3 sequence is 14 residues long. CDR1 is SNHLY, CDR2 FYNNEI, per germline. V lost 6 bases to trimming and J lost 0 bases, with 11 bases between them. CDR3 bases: TGTGCCAGCAGGCTGACGGCGGTGAACACTGAAGCTTTCTTT. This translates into CASRLTAVNTEAFF. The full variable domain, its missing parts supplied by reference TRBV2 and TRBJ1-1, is EPEVTQTPSHQVTQMGQEVILRCVPISNHLYFYWYRQILGQKVEFLVSFYNNEISEKSEIFDDQFSVERPDGSNFTLKIRSTKLEDSAMYFCASRLTAVNTEAFFGQGTRLTVV.

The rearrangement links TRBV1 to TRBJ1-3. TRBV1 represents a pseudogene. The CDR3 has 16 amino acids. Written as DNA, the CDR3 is TGCACCGGGGGGGGGATACAGGAAGACTCTGGAAACACCATATATTTT. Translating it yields CTGGGIQEDSGNTIYF.

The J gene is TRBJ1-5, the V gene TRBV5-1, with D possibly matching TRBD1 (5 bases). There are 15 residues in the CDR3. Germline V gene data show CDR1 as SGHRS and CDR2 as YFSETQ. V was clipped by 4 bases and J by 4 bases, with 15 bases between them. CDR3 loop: CASSPVGGGNQPQHF. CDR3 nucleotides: TGCGCCAGCAGCCCCGTGGGGGGTGGAAATCAGCCCCAGCATTTT.

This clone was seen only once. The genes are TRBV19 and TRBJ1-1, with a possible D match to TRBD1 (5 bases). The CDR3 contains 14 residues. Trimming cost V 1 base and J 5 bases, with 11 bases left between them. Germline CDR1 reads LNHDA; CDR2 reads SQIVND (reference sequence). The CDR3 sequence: CASSIASTATEAFF. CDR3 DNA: TGTGCCAGTAGTATAGCCTCGACAGCTACTGAAGCTTTCTTT.

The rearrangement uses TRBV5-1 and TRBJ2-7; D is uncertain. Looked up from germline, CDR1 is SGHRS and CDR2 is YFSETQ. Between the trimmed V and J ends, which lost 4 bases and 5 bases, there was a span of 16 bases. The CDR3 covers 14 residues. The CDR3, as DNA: TGCGCCAGCAGCCTCGGAGATCGGATAAACGAGCAGTACTTC. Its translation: CASSLGDRINEQYF.

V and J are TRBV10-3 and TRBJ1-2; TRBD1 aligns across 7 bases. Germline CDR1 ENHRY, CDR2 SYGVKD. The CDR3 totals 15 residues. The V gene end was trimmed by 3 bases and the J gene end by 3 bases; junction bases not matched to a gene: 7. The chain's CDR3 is CAISEVRDSYYGYTF. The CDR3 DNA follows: TGTGCCATCAGTGAAGTGAGGGACAGCTACTATGGCTACACCTTC.

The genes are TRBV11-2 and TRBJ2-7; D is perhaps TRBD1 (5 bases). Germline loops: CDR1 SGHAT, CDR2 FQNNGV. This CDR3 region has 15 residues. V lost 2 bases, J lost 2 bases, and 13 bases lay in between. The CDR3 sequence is CASSLMAGSTYEQYF. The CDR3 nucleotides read TGTGCCAGCAGCTTAATGGCAGGGTCTACCTACGAGCAGTACTTC.

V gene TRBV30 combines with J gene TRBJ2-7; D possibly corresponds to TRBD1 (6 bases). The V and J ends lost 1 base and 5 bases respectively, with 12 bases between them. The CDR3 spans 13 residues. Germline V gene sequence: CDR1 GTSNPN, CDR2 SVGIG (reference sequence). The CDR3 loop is CAWSGAGANEQYF. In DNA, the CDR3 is TGTGCCTGGAGTGGCGCAGGGGCCAACGAGCAGTACTTC.

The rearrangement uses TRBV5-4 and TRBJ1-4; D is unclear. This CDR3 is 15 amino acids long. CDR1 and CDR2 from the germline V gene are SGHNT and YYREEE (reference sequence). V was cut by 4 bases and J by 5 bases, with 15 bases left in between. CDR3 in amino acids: CASSAGGPPNEKLFF. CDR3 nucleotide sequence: TGTGCCAGCAGCGCCGGTGGGCCGCCCAATGAAAAACTGTTTTTT.

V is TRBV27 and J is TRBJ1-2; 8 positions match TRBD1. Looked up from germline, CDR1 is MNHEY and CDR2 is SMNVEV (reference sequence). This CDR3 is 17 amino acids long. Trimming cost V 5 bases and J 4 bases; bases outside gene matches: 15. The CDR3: CASSRQGLGPWGYGYTF. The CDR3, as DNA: TGTGCCAGCAGTCGACAGGGGTTGGGACCGTGGGGCTATGGCTACACCTTC.

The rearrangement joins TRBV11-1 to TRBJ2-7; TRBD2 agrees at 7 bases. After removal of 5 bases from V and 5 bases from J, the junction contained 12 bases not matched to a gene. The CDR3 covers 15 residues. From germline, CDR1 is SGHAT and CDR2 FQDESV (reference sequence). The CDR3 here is CASSPEAAGENEQYF. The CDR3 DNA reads TGTGCCAGCAGCCCCGAGGCTGCGGGGGAAAACGAGCAGTACTTC.